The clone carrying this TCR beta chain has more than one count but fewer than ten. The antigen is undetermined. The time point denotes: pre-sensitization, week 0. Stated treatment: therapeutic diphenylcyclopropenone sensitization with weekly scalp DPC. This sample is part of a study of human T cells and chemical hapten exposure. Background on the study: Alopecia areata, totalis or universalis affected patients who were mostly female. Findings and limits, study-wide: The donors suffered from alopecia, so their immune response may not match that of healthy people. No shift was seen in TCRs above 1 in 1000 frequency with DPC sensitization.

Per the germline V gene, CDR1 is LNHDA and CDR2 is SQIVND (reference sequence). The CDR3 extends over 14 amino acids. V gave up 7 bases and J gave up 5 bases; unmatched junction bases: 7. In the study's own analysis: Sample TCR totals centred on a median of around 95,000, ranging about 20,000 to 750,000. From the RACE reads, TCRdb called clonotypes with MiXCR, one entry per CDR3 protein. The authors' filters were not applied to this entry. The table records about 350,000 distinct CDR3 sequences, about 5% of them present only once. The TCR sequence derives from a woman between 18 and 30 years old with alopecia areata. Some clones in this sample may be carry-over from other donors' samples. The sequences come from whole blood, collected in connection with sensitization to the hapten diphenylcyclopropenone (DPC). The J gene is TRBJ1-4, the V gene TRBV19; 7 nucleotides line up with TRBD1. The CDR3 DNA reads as TGTGCCAGTACCCGACAGGGAGGGAATGAAAAACTGTTTTTT. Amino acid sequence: CASTRQGGNEKLFF.